This T cell receptor (beta chain) was obtained from a study of patients and donors after allogeneic stem cell transplantation. The germline V gene encodes CDR1 MNHEY and CDR2 SMNVEV (reference sequence). CDR3 length equals 15 residues. MiXCR, run by TCRdb on the RT-PCR reads, gives a single entry per CDR3 protein. The sample contains roughly 880,000 distinct CDR3 sequences, roughly 17% of which appear only once. On this clonotype itself: Germline and junction disagree at one end, which may indicate a read error.

What was sequenced was blood, either unsorted or a sorted T cell fraction (not recorded which). The clonotype originates from a human donor who was either an allogeneic HSCT recipient or a stem cell or donor lymphocyte infusion donor (not recorded which). It is not recorded whose cells these are; they may come from a transplant donor. The V and J genes are TRBV27 and TRBJ2-3; 11 bases align to TRBD2. The CDR3 loop is CASSFLAGGLDTQYF. CDR3 in DNA: TGCGCCAGCAGTTTTCTAGCGGGGGGTCTAGATACGCAGTATTTT.